This T cell receptor (beta chain) was observed in a study of T cells after somatic rescue of genetic block. The germline V gene has CDR1 MNHNS and CDR2 SASEGT. The CDR3 covers 13 residues. Between the trimmed V and J ends, which lost 5 bases and 3 bases, there was a span of 9 bases. Measured with immunoSEQ multiplex PCR; TCRdb has only the in-frame clones, and not every one. The table has tens of thousands of clones, around 96% seen once. This receptor was identified in a child less than two years old. This rearrangement joins TRBV6-1 to TRBJ2-3; no clear D. The sequencing sample was made of peripheral blood mononuclear cells (PBMCs). The chain's CDR3 is CASSKIPTDTQYF. The CDR3 bases are TGTGCCAGCAGTAAAATCCCAACAGATACGCAGTATTTT.